This T cell receptor (beta chain) was sequenced in a study of T cell responses to AZD1222 COVID-19 vaccine. Study-level points and caveats: Seropositive status at baseline applied to only a handful of AZD1222 recipients. Spike-specific TCR repertoires showed rising breadth and depth after two AZD1222 doses.

Assay: immunoSEQ multiplex PCR; the TCRdb copy retains only in-frame clones and omits some. This table has roughly 56,000 clones, 81% appearing once. With respect to this clone: Antigen specificity is unknown.

Second-dose recipients at about 4 or about 12 weeks were treated as one pooled group. This CDR3 is 15 amino acids long. Germline V CDR1 and CDR2: MNHEY, SVGAGI. Trimming left V 0 bases short and J 0 bases short, with 8 bases between. The source of this sequence is an adult who received the AZD1222 COVID-19 vaccine. Here the sequenced sample was peripheral blood, taken 28 days after the second AZD1222 dose. The V and J genes are TRBV6-5 and TRBJ1-1; D not resolved. As DNA, the CDR3 is TGTGCCAGCAGTTACTCTAACACGTTGAACACTGAAGCTTTCTTT. Protein: CASSYSNTLNTEAFF.